The 29 T cell receptor beta chains below all came from one sample that was sequenced in a study of blood T cell repertoires in COVID-19 (dated by TCRdb to the early 2020s). Libraries were made using the immunoSEQ multiplex PCR assay. As stored in TCRdb, this immuneACCESS dataset retains in-frame rearrangements with V and J assigned. A fraction of the clones does not appear; measured against another copy, unresolved V genes explain less than half of the discrepancy, and the remainder lacks a known reason. The sample profile shows about 410,000 clones; 70% to 90% of them were found once. The top ten hold about 1.6% of the sample. Input material: peripheral blood. The receptor source for this set is a woman aged 40 to 50 with COVID-19, enrolled during active disease.

V is TRBV5-1 and J is TRBJ1-1; TRBD1 aligns across 8 bases. The CDR3 consists of 15 residues. CDR1 is SGHRS and CDR2 is YFSETQ in the germline V gene. Losses at the gene ends were 1 base for V and 6 bases for J; bases not matched to a gene: 8. The CDR3 region is CASSLIAGGRPEAFF. In DNA form, the CDR3 reads TGCGCCAGCAGCTTGATCGCAGGGGGCCGACCTGAAGCTTTCTTT.

There are a few counts of this clone. DNA for the CDR3: TGTGCCAGCAGCGTAGCCCCAACTAACTATGGCTACACCTTC. This gives the protein CASSVAPTNYGYTF. The gene calls are TRBV9 and TRBJ1-2; no clear D. Looked up from germline, CDR1 is SGDLS and CDR2 is YYNGEE. This CDR3 comprises 14 residues. V was cut by 0 bases and J by 0 bases, with 6 bases left in between.

The chain uses TRBV6-2 or TRBV6-3 and TRBJ1-5; 8 bases are shared with TRBD1. Losses at the gene ends were 4 bases for V and 3 bases for J; bases not matched to a gene: 11. The CDR3 spans 17 residues. Per germline, CDR1 MNHEY and CDR2 SVGEGT. The CDR3 here is CASSFWTGRDNNQPQHF. The CDR3 coding sequence is TGTGCCAGCAGTTTCTGGACAGGGCGAGACAACAATCAGCCCCAGCATTTT.

The V and J genes are TRBV6-5 and TRBJ1-5; unclear D gene. Germline values: CDR1 MNHEY, CDR2 SVGAGI. The CDR3 sequence is 16 residues long. Trimming cost V 2 bases and J 0 bases, with 11 bases left between them. CDR3 bases: TGTGCCAGCAGTTACCTAGGAGGGAATAGCAATCAGCCCCAGCATTTT. Protein product: CASSYLGGNSNQPQHF.

The chain employs TRBV27 and TRBJ1-2; 7 bases match TRBD1. The V gene's germline CDR1 is MNHEY and CDR2 SMNVEV (reference sequence). There are 16 residues in the CDR3. Losses at the gene ends were 1 base for V and 4 bases for J; bases not matched to a gene: 9. The CDR3 protein is CASSLFTGEGPYGYTF. DNA of the CDR3: TGTGCCAGCAGTTTATTTACAGGGGAAGGGCCCTATGGCTACACCTTC.

This clone appeared a few times. The chain recombines TRBV2 with TRBJ2-1; the match to TRBD1 covers 8 bases. V dropped 7 bases and J dropped 6; count of bases not matched to a gene: 8. CDR1 SNHLY and CDR2 FYNNEI come from the germline V gene. This CDR3 is 14 amino acids long. CDR3 residues: CASTPPGGFNEQFF. The CDR3 nucleotides read TGTGCCAGCACCCCCCCAGGGGGCTTCAATGAGCAGTTCTTC.

The rearrangement links TRBV5-1 to TRBJ2-2, with TRBD2 matching over 8 bases. With V trimmed by 1 base and J by 5 bases, 4 bases remained unmatched. Germline V lookup: CDR1 SGHRS, CDR2 YFSETQ. The CDR3 sequence is 15 residues long. DNA for the CDR3: TGCGCCAGCAGCTTGCTGCCTAGCGGGACCGGGGAGCTGTTTTTT. Protein sequence: CASSLLPSGTGELFF.

This sequence joins TRBV28 and TRBJ1-2; TRBD1 aligns across 7 bases. The CDR3 totals 15 residues. Germline CDR1 and CDR2: MDHEN and SYDVKM. The V gene end was trimmed by 6 bases and the J gene end by 1 base; junction bases not matched to a gene: 8. This CDR3 reads CASREQGTDNYGYTF. CDR3 in DNA: TGTGCCAGCAGGGAACAGGGGACCGATAACTATGGCTACACCTTC.

A word on this clone: Other DNA variants within this sample encode the same CDR3. The chain employs TRBV18 and TRBJ1-5, with 7 bases lining up with TRBD1. CDR1 is KGHSH, CDR2 LQKENI, per germline. The V gene end was trimmed by 6 bases and the J gene end by 1 base; junction bases not matched to a gene: 3. CDR3 length: 14 amino acids. The CDR3 sequence is CASSPGQSNQPQHF. DNA of the CDR3: TGTGCCAGCTCGCCGGGACAGAGCAATCAGCCCCAGCATTTT.

Here the CDR3 DNA reads TGTGCCACCAGTGATCACCGGGACAGGTATGTTTCGAACGAGCAGTACTTC. It is translated as CATSDHRDRYVSNEQYF. The chain joins TRBV24-1 to TRBJ2-7; 8 positions match TRBD1. The V gene end was trimmed by 3 bases and the J gene end by 5 bases; junction bases not matched to a gene: 14. CDR1 and CDR2 from the germline V gene are KGHDR and SFDVKD. The CDR3 contains 17 residues.

The V and J genes are TRBV3-1 (or the pseudogene TRBV3-2) and TRBJ1-4, with 7 bases matching TRBD1. CDR1 and CDR2 from the germline V gene are LGHDT and YNNKEL (reference sequence). The CDR3 runs 14 residues. The junction had 3 bases not matched to a gene; V was cut back by 4 bases and J by 4 bases. The CDR3: CASSRGQLNEKLFF. For the CDR3, the DNA is TGTGCCAGCAGCCGGGGACAGCTTAATGAAAAACTGTTTTTT.

The chain joins TRBV6-2 or TRBV6-3 to TRBJ1-1; D gene ambiguous. The germline V gene encodes CDR1 MNHEY and CDR2 SVGEGT. Between the trimmed V and J ends, which lost 5 bases and 1 base, there was a span of 17 bases. The CDR3 runs to 16 residues. The CDR3: CASSHPAGFGNTEAFF. CDR3 DNA sequence: TGTGCCAGCAGTCACCCCGCGGGGTTTGGGAACACTGAAGCTTTCTTT.

V is TRBV29-1 and J is TRBJ1-1; 7 bases align to TRBD1. In germline, CDR1 is SQVTM, CDR2 ANQGSEA. Trimming removed 5 bases from V and 6 bases from J; junction bases left unmatched: 6. The length of the CDR3 is 12 residues. In DNA form, the CDR3 reads TGCAGCGTTTCGACAGGGAAGGCTGAAGCTTTCTTT. Its translation: CSVSTGKAEAFF.

The rearrangement joins TRBV18 to TRBJ1-1; no clear D. Trimming took 3 bases from V and 4 from J, leaving 15 bases between them. Per germline, CDR1 KGHSH and CDR2 LQKENI. The CDR3 sequence is 15 residues long. The CDR3 DNA is TGTGCCAGCTCACCGCGGAACGCGGGCATCACTGAAGCTTTCTTT. Protein: CASSPRNAGITEAFF.

The chain uses TRBV5-1 and TRBJ1-1; 8 bases are shared with TRBD1. The V gene's germline CDR1 is SGHRS and CDR2 YFSETQ. The CDR3 extends over 15 amino acids. Losses at the gene ends were 4 bases for V and 0 bases for J; bases not matched to a gene: 5. The CDR3 nucleotides are TGCGCCAGCAGCGTATTGGGACAGGTGAACACTGAAGCTTTCTTT. Its protein product is CASSVLGQVNTEAFF.

This chain's CDR3 is CASSPRDTLGEQYF. The CDR3 region has the DNA TGCGCCAGCAGCCCCCGGGACACCCTCGGGGAGCAGTACTTC. This chain joins TRBV5-1 and TRBJ2-7, with D perhaps TRBD1 (6 bases). The V gene lost 4 bases and the J gene lost 7 bases, with 18 bases spanning the gap. This CDR3 contains 14 residues. Germline assignment: CDR1 SGHRS and CDR2 YFSETQ.

The chain recombines TRBV19 with TRBJ1-1; possible D gene TRBD1, 5 bases. The CDR3 spans 16 residues. Between the trimmed V and J ends, which lost 10 bases and 0 bases, there was a span of 21 bases. The germline V gene encodes CDR1 LNHDA and CDR2 SQIVND (reference sequence). The CDR3 loop is CAISGGPEGMNTEAFF. The CDR3 DNA reads as TGTGCCATCAGCGGGGGTCCGGAAGGGATGAACACTGAAGCTTTCTTT.

The chain employs TRBV6-5 and TRBJ1-4; perhaps TRBD1 as D (5 bases). V lost 6 bases to trimming and J lost 2 bases, with 13 bases between them. The CDR3 length is 15 residues. The V gene's germline CDR1 is MNHEY and CDR2 SVGAGI. The CDR3 sequence: CASSVMGGTNEKLFF. The CDR3 DNA is TGTGCCAGCAGCGTCATGGGGGGGACTAATGAAAAACTGTTTTTT.

This chain links TRBV3-1 (or the pseudogene TRBV3-2) with TRBJ1-2; TRBD1 agrees at 8 bases. V gave up 4 bases and J gave up 6 bases; unmatched junction bases: 4. The germline V gene has CDR1 LGHDT and CDR2 YNNKEL (reference sequence). CDR3 length: 13 amino acids. The CDR3, as DNA: TGTGCCAGCAGCCGGACAGGGAGGGATGGCTACACCTTC. Translating gives CASSRTGRDGYTF.

The rearrangement links TRBV5-1 to TRBJ2-3; 9 bases fit TRBD2. J was trimmed by 4 bases and V by 7 bases; bases with no gene match: 10. The CDR3 is 15 residues long. Germline V gives CDR1 SGHRS, CDR2 YFSETQ. The CDR3 here is CASCLAGSAPDTQYF. CDR3 coding DNA: TGCGCCAGCTGTCTAGCGGGATCGGCGCCAGATACGCAGTATTTT.

The chain carries TRBV29-1 and TRBJ1-4; no clear D. CDR3 length: 14 amino acids. Trimming took off 4 bases at V and 0 bases at J, with 9 bases between the two ends. Germline lookup yields CDR1 SQVTM and CDR2 ANQGSEA. The CDR3 loop reads CSVVNTSTNEKLFF. In nucleotides, the CDR3 is TGCAGCGTTGTGAATACTTCAACTAATGAAAAACTGTTTTTT.

V and J are TRBV11-2 and TRBJ2-7, with a possible D match to TRBD1 (5 bases). Trimming removed 5 bases from V and 0 bases from J, with 8 bases in between. Germline V gene lookup returns CDR1 SGHAT and CDR2 FQNNGV. The CDR3 contains 13 residues. CDR3 in DNA: TGTGCCAGCAGCAGACAGCGCTCCTACGAGCAGTACTTC. Amino acid sequence: CASSRQRSYEQYF. Drawing the rest from reference TRBV11-2 and TRBJ2-7, the complete variable domain is EAGVAQSPRYKIIEKRQSVAFWCNPISGHATLYWYQQILGQGPKLLIQFQNNGVVDDSQLPKDRFSAERLKGVDSTLKIQPAKLEDSAVYLCASSRQRSYEQYFGPGTRLTVT.

This chain connects TRBV9 to TRBJ1-2; maybe TRBD1 (6 bases). The CDR3 covers 14 residues. CDR1 is SGDLS, CDR2 YYNGEE, per germline. Trimming removed 0 bases from V and 8 bases from J, with 14 bases in between. The CDR3 bases are TGTGCCAGCAGCGTAGGAACAGGGTCGCGGGGCTACACCTTC. It specifies CASSVGTGSRGYTF. Complete variable domain (other parts from reference TRBV9 and TRBJ1-2): DSGVTQTPKHLITATGQRVTLRCSPRSGDLSVYWYQQSLDQGLQFLIQYYNGEERAKGNILERFSAQQFPDLHSELNLSSLELGDSALYFCASSVGTGSRGYTFGSGTRLTVV.

A single count supports this clone. The chain uses TRBV29-1 and TRBJ2-4, with 7 bases lining up with TRBD1. This CDR3 is built from 13 residues. From germline, CDR1 is SQVTM and CDR2 ANQGSEA. Germline trimming cut 6 bases from V and 8 bases from J; bases unmatched to any gene: 10. Here the CDR3 reads CSVDKQGPDIQYF. CDR3 sequence (DNA): TGCAGCGTGGACAAACAGGGGCCGGACATTCAGTACTTC.

The chain employs TRBV5-4 and TRBJ1-6; 9 positions agree with TRBD1. CDR3 length equals 14 residues. Unmatched junction bases numbered 2, after V lost 2 bases and J lost 8 bases. Germline CDR1 SGHNT, CDR2 YYREEE (reference sequence). As DNA, the CDR3 is TGTGCCAGCAGCTTACAGGGGGCGGATTCACCCCTCCACTTT. Translated, it gives CASSLQGADSPLHF.

The chain carries TRBV6-1 and TRBJ2-5, with D possibly matching TRBD2 (6 bases). The length of the CDR3 is 13 residues. The V and J ends lost 5 bases and 7 bases respectively, with 14 bases between them. Germline V CDR1 and CDR2: MNHNS, SASEGT. CDR3 DNA sequence: TGTGCCAGCAGTTCCCGACTAGGTGGGACCCAGTACTTC. Translation gives CASSSRLGGTQYF.

The V call is TRBV19, the J call TRBJ1-2; 7 bases map to TRBD1. Trimming removed 6 bases from V and 4 bases from J; junction bases left unmatched: 11. This CDR3 comprises 15 residues. Germline-derived CDR1 and CDR2 are LNHDA and SQIVND (reference sequence). The CDR3 DNA reads TGTGCCAGTAGAGCAACAGGGGCCCCGGTCTATGGCTACACCTTC. Amino acids: CASRATGAPVYGYTF. The full variable domain, rest sourced from reference TRBV19 and TRBJ1-2, is DGGITQSPKYLFRKEGQNVTLSCEQNLNHDAMYWYRQDPGQGLRLIYYSQIVNDFQKGDIAEGYSVSREKKESFPLTVTSAQKNPTAFYLCASRATGAPVYGYTFGSGTRLTVV.

The rearrangement joins TRBV5-1 to TRBJ1-3; D is possibly TRBD1 (6 bases). This CDR3 is 14 amino acids long. The V end lost 4 bases, the J end lost 1 base, and 9 bases lay between the germline ends. Germline lookup yields CDR1 SGHRS and CDR2 YFSETQ. The CDR3 sequence is CASSPTGSGNTIYF. CDR3 bases: TGCGCCAGCAGCCCCACAGGGTCTGGAAACACCATATATTTT.

The V gene is TRBV7-2, the J gene TRBJ1-1; D not resolved. Looked up from germline, CDR1 is SGHTA and CDR2 is FQGNSA. There are 12 residues in the CDR3. Trimming pared 1 base from V and 10 bases from J, leaving 10 bases between. CDR3 sequence reads: CASSLEAGPAFF. The CDR3 nucleotides are TGTGCCAGCAGCTTAGAGGCAGGCCCAGCTTTCTTT. Full variable domain (remainder filled in from reference TRBV7-2 and TRBJ1-1): GAGVSQSPSNKVTEKGKDVELRCDPISGHTALYWYRQSLGQGLEFLIYFQGNSAPDKSGLPSDRFSAERTGGSVSTLTIQRTQQEDSAVYLCASSLEAGPAFFGQGTRLTVV.